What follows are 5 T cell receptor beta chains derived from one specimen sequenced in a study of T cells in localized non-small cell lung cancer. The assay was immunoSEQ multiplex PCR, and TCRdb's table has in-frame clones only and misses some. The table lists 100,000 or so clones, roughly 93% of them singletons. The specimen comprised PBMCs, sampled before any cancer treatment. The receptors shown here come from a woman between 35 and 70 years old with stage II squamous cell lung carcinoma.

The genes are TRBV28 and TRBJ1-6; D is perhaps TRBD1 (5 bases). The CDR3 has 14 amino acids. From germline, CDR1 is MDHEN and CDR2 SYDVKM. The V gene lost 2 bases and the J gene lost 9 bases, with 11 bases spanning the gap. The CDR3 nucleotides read TGTGCCAGCAGTTTAGACCTAGGGGCTTCACCCCTCCACTTT. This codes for CASSLDLGASPLHF.

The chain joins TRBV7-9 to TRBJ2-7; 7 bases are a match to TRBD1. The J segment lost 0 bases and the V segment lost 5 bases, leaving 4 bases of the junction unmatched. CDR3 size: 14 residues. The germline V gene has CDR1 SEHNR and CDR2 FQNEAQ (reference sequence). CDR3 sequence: CASSRTGDSYEQYF. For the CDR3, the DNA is TGTGCCAGCAGCCGGACAGGAGACTCCTACGAGCAGTACTTC.

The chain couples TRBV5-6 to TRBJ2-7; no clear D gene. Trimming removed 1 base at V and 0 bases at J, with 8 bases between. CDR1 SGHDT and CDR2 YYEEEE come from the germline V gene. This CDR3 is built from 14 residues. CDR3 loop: CASSLPRSSYEQYF. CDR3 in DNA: TGTGCCAGCAGCTTGCCGCGAAGCTCCTACGAGCAGTACTTC.

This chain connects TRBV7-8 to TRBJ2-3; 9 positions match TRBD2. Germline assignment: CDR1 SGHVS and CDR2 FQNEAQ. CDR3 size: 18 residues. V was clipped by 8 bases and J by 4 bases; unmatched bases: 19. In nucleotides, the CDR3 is TGTGCCAGCCTCCCCTGGGACGGAGTTAGCGGGAGAGCAGATACGCAGTATTTT. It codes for CASLPWDGVSGRADTQYF.

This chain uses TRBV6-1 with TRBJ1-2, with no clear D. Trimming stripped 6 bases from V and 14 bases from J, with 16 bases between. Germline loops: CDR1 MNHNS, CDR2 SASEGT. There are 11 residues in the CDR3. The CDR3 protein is CASREIAFGTF. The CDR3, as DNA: TGTGCCAGCAGGGAGATTGCTTTCGGGACCTTC.